This T cell receptor beta chain was observed in a study of cytomegalovirus exposure and HLA in healthy donors. With 4 bases clipped from V and 0 bases from J, the junction kept 9 bases outside the gene matches. Germline CDR1 reads SGHDT; CDR2 reads YYEEEE. The CDR3 sequence is 16 residues long. The study ran its PCR with 60 Vbeta and 13 Jbeta primers. Assay: immunoSEQ multiplex PCR; the TCRdb copy retains only in-frame clones and omits some. The sample lists roughly 190,000 clones, about 80% occurring once. The receptor was derived from a woman under 40 in good health and CMV-seropositive. The rearrangement links TRBV5-6 to TRBJ2-5; 7 bases agree with TRBD1. The sample consisted of PBMCs. This chain's CDR3 is CASSKVGTANQETQYF. The DNA of the CDR3 is TGTGCCAGCAGCAAGGTAGGGACAGCGAACCAAGAGACCCAGTACTTC.